In its sample, the clone carrying this T cell receptor (beta chain) was seen a few times. V was trimmed by 3 bases and J by 2 bases, leaving 15 bases between them. CDR1 and CDR2 (germline): MNHNS, SASEGT. CDR3 length equals 16 residues. This entry is derived from a study of blood T cell repertoires in COVID-19. Assay: immunoSEQ multiplex PCR; the TCRdb copy retains only in-frame clones and omits some. Among 150,000 to 200,000 clones listed, approximately 86% were seen once. The sequenced sample consisted of PBMCs or T cells enriched from blood (not recorded which). This clonotype was obtained from a woman in her sixties or seventies with acute COVID-19. V is TRBV6-1 and J is TRBJ2-3; no clear D gene. CDR3 amino acids: CASSERKSYPTDTQYF. The CDR3 DNA follows: TGTGCCAGCAGTGAGAGAAAGTCATATCCCACAGATACGCAGTATTTT.